Below are 6 T cell receptor beta chains sequenced from a single sample in a study of T cell responses to AZD1222 COVID-19 vaccine. Clones were read by immunoSEQ multiplex PCR, and TCRdb kept only the in-frame ones, dropping some. Among about 120,000 clones listed, more than 85% were seen once. The sample here was peripheral blood, taken on day 0 of AZD1222 vaccination. The origin of the receptors is an adult in good health.

This rearrangement joins TRBV28 to TRBJ2-2; 7 nucleotides align to TRBD1. The CDR3 length is 15 residues. V shed 7 bases, J shed 4 bases, and the junction held 9 bases outside the gene matches. CDR1 and CDR2 (germline): MDHEN, SYDVKM. The CDR3 DNA follows: TGTGCCAGCATCGCAGGGGGAATGGGCACCGGGGAGCTGTTTTTT. This encodes CASIAGGMGTGELFF.

The chain couples TRBV28 to TRBJ1-6; D is possibly TRBD1 (6 bases). There are 15 residues in the CDR3. CDR1 is MDHEN, CDR2 SYDVKM, per germline. Trimming took off 5 bases at V and 7 bases at J, with 15 bases between the two ends. The CDR3 reads CASSPTGIRNSPLHF. For the CDR3, the DNA is TGTGCCAGCAGTCCAACAGGGATTAGGAATTCACCCCTCCACTTT. The whole variable domain, remainder taken from reference TRBV28 and TRBJ1-6, is DVKVTQSSRYLVKRTGEKVFLECVQDMDHENMFWYRQDPGLGLRLIYFSYDVKMKEKGDIPEGYSVSREKKERFSLILESASTNQTSMYLCASSPTGIRNSPLHFGNGTRLTVT.

The chain links TRBV4-2 to TRBJ2-1; D perhaps matches TRBD1 (5 bases). V lost 3 bases and J lost 6, with 12 bases in between. CDR3 length: 14 residues. Germline V lookup: CDR1 LGHNA, CDR2 YNFKEQ. This CDR3 reads CASSQRPQGNEQFF. The CDR3 DNA reads TGTGCCAGCAGCCAGCGGCCTCAGGGCAATGAGCAGTTCTTC.

The V and J genes are TRBV11-2 and TRBJ1-2; D not certain. This CDR3 comprises 13 residues. V gave up 0 bases and J gave up 4 bases, with 6 bases separating them. Germline CDR1 SGHAT, CDR2 FQNNGV. For the CDR3, the DNA is TGTGCCAGCAGCTTAGATGGGTTCTATGGCTACACCTTC. It yields the protein CASSLDGFYGYTF. The whole variable domain, filled in from reference TRBV11-2 and TRBJ1-2, reads EAGVAQSPRYKIIEKRQSVAFWCNPISGHATLYWYQQILGQGPKLLIQFQNNGVVDDSQLPKDRFSAERLKGVDSTLKIQPAKLEDSAVYLCASSLDGFYGYTFGSGTRLTVV.

The V call is TRBV2, the J call TRBJ1-2; no clear D. CDR3 length: 15 residues. Trimming stripped 5 bases from V and 3 bases from J, with 16 bases between. CDR1 and CDR2 from the germline V gene are SNHLY and FYNNEI. This CDR3 is CASSSRTGRYYGYTF. The DNA of the CDR3 is TGTGCCAGCAGTTCCCGGACCGGGCGGTACTATGGCTACACCTTC.

The CDR3 region is CSVKNFLQGVGTEAFF. The DNA of the CDR3 is TGCAGCGTCAAGAATTTCCTACAGGGAGTAGGCACTGAAGCTTTCTTT. This rearrangement joins TRBV29-1 to TRBJ1-1; a weak D match, TRBD1 (6 bases). Germline CDR1 is SQVTM and CDR2 is ANQGSEA. The CDR3 is made up of 16 amino acids. Trimming shortened V by 6 bases and J by 4 bases, and 24 bases separated the two germline ends.